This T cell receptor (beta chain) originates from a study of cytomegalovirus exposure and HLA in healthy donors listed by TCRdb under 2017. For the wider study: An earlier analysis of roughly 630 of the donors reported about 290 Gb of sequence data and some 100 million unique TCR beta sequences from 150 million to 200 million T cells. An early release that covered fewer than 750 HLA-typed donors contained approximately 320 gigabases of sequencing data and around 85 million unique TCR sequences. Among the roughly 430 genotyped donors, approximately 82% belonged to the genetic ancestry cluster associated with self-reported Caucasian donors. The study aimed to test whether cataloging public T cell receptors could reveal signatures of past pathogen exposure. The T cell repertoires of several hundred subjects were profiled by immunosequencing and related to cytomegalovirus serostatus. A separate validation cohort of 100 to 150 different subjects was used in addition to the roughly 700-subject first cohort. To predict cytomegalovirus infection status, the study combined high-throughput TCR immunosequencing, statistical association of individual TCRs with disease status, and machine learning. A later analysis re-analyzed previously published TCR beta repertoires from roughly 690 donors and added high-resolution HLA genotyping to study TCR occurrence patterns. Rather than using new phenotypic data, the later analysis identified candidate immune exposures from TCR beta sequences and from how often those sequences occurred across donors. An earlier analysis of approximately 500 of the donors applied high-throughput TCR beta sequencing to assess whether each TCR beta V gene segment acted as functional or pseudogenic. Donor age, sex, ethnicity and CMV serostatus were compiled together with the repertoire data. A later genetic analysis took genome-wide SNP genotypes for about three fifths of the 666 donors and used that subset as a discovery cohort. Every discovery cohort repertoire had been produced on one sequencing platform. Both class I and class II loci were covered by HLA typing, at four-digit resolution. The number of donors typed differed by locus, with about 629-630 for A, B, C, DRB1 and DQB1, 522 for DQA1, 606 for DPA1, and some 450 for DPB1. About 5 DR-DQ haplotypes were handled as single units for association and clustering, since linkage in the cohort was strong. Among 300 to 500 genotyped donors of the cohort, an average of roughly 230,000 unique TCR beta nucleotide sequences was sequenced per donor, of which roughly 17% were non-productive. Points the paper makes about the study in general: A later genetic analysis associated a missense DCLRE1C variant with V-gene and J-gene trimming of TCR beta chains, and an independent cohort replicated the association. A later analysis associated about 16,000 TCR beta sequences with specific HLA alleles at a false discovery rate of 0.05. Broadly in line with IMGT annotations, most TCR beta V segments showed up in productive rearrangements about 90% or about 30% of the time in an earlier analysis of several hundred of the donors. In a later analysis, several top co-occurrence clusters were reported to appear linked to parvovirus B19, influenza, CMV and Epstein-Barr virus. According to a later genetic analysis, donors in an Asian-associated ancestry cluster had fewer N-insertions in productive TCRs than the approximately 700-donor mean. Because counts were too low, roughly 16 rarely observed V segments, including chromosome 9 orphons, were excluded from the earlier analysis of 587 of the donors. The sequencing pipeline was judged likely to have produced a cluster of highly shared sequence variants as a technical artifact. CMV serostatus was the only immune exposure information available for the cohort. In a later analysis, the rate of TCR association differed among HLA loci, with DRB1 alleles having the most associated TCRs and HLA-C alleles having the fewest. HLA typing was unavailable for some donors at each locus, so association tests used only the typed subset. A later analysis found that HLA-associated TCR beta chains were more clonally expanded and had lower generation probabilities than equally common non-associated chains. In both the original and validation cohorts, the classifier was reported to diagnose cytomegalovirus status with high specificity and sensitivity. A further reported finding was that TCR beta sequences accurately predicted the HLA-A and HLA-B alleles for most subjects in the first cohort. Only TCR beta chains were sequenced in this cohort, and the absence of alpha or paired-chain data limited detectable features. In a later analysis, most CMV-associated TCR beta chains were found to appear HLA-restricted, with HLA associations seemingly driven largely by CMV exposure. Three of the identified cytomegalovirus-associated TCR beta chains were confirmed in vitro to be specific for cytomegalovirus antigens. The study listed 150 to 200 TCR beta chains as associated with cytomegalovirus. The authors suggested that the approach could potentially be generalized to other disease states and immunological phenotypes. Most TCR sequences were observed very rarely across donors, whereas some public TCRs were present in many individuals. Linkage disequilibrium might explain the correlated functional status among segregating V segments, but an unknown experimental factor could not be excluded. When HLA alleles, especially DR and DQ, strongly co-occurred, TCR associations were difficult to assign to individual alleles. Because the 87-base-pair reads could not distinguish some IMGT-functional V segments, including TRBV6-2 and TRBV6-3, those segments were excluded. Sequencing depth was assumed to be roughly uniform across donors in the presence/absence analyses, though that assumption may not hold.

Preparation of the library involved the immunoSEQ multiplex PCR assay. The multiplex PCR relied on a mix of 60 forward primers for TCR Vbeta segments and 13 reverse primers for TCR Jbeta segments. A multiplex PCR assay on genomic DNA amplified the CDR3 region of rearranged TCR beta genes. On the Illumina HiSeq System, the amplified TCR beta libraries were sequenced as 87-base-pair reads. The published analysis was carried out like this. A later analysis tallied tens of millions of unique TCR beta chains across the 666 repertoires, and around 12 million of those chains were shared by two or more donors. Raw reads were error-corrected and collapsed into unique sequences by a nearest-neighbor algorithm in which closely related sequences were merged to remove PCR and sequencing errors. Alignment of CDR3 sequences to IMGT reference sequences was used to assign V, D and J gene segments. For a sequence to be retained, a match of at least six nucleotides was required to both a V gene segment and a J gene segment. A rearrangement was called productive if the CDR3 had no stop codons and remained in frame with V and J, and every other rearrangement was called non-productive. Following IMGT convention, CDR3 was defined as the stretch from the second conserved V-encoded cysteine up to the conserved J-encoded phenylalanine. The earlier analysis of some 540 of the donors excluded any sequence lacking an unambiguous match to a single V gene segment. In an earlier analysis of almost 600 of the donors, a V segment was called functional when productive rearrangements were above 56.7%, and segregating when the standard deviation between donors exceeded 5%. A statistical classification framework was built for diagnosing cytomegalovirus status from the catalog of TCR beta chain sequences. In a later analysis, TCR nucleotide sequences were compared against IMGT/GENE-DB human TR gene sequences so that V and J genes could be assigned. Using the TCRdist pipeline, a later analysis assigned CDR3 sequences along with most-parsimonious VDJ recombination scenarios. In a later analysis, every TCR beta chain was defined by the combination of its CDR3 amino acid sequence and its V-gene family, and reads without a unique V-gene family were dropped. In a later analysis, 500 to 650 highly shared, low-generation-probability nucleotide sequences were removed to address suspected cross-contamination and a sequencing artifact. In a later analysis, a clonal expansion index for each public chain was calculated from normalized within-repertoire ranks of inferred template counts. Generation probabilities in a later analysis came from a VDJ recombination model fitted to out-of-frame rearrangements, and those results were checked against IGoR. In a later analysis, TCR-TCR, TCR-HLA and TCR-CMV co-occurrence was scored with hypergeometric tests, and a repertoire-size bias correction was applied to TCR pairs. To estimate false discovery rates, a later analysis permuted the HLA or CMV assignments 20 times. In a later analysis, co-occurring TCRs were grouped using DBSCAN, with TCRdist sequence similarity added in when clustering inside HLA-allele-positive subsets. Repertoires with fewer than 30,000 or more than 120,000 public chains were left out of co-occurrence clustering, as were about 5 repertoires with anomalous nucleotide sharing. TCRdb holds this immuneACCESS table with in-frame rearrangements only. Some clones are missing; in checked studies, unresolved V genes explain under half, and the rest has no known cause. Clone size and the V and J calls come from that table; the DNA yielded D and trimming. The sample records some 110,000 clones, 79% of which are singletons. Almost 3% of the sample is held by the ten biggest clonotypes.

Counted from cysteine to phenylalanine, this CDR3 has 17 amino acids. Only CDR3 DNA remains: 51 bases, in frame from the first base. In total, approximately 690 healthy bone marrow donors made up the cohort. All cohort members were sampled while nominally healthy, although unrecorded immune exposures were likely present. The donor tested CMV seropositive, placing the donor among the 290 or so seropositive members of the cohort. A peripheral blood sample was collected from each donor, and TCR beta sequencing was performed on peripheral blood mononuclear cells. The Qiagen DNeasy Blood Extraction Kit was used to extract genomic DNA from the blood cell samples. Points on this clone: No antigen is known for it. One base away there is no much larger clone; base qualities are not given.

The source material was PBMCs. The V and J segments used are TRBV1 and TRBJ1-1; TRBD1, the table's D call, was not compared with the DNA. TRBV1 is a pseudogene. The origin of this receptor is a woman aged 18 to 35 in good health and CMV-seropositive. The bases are TGCACCAGCAGCCAAGACTACAGGGGCCCCATGAACACTGAAGCTTTCTTT. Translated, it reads CTSSQDYRGPMNTEAFF.